One and the same sample provided the 13 T cell receptor beta chains below, sequenced in a study of HIV-infected patients and healthy controls. cDNA was made from roughly 500 ng RNA using alpha and beta constant primers. Alpha and beta chain libraries were made separately by chain-specific third strand synthesis with multiplexing indices. TCRdb reprocessed the 5' RACE reads via MiXCR and lists one record per CDR3 protein. The profile covers 6,000 or so distinct CDR3 sequences, with 20% to 25% appearing a single time and about 25% taken by the ten largest. All unsorted peripheral T cells were captured because whole blood was used without fractionation. The sequencing used blood, collected before antiretroviral therapy. These receptors came from an adult with HIV infection.

By share, this clonotype counts as medium-sized (0.01 to 0.1%). This chain joins TRBV12-3 or TRBV12-4 and TRBJ2-3; the D is unclear. Trimming pared 6 bases from V and 12 bases from J, leaving 16 bases between. The CDR3 has 12 amino acids. The CDR3 reads CASRGRAAIQYF. CDR3 nucleotide sequence: TGTGCCAGCAGGGGTAGGGCAGCGATCCAGTATTTT.

This clonotype is labeled medium-sized. The V and J genes are TRBV10-3 and TRBJ2-5; weak D call: TRBD2 (6 bases). Germline loops: CDR1 ENHRY, CDR2 SYGVKD. This CDR3 region has 14 residues. Deletions cut 4 bases from V and 0 bases from J, with 9 bases between. Here the CDR3 reads CAISGGEYQETQYF. Here the CDR3 DNA reads TGTGCCATCAGTGGGGGGGAGTACCAAGAGACCCAGTACTTC.

This clonotype is deemed medium-sized. The chain links TRBV7-9 to TRBJ2-1, with 7 nucleotides matching TRBD2. Per germline, CDR1 SEHNR and CDR2 FQNEAQ (reference sequence). The ends lost 8 bases at V and 0 bases at J; junction bases unmatched: 10. The length of the CDR3 is 16 residues. The CDR3, as DNA: TGTGCCAGCTCTCCCCGGGGCGGGAGCTCCTACAATGAGCAGTTCTTC. It translates to CASSPRGGSSYNEQFF. Together with reference TRBV7-9 and TRBJ2-1, the CDR3 gives the full variable domain: DTGVSQNPRHKITKRGQNVTFRCDPISEHNRLYWYRQTLGQGPEFLTYFQNEAQLEKSRLLSDRFSAERPKGSFSTLEIQRTEQGDSAMYLCASSPRGGSSYNEQFFGPGTRLTVL.

Concerning this clonotype itself: This may come from a read error, since a much larger clone is one base off. CDR3 sequence: CSAQRAGETYEQYF. The CDR3, as DNA: TGCAGTGCCCAGAGGGCAGGGGAAACCTACGAGCAGTACTTC. The J gene is TRBJ2-7, the V gene TRBV20-1, with D perhaps TRBD1 (6 bases). The germline V gene encodes CDR1 DFQATT and CDR2 SNEGSKA (reference sequence). CDR3 length equals 14 residues. V shed 6 bases and J shed 2 bases, with 17 bases lying between them.

This clonotype is medium-sized in the sample. The chain combines TRBV7-3 with TRBJ2-5, with 10 bases fitting TRBD2. Germline assignment: CDR1 SGHTA and CDR2 FQGTGA. V trimming: 4 bases; J trimming: 0 bases; junction bases outside the gene matches: 2. This CDR3 region has 15 residues. CDR3 sequence (DNA): TGTGCCAGCAGCTCTAGCGGGGGAGACCAAGAGACCCAGTACTTC. Translating gives CASSSSGGDQETQYF.

This clonotype is classed as medium-sized (0.01 to 0.1%). The V call is TRBV20-1, the J call TRBJ1-4; 9 positions match TRBD1. V shed 0 bases and J 8 bases; nucleotides not matched to a gene: 10. The CDR3 has 16 amino acids. Germline V gene sequence: CDR1 DFQATT, CDR2 SNEGSKA (reference sequence). The CDR3, as DNA: TGCAGTGCTAGAGATCCCGCGGGACAGGGCCGGGAAAAACTGTTTTTT. It specifies CSARDPAGQGREKLFF.

In its sample, this clonotype is medium-sized. The chain carries TRBV12-3 or TRBV12-4 and TRBJ1-2, with D hard to call. V lost 2 bases to trimming and J lost 0 bases, with 13 bases between them. The CDR3 is made up of 16 amino acids. CDR3 region: CASSLPSTRSNYGYTF. The CDR3 DNA sequence: TGTGCCAGCAGTTTACCCTCGACACGATCTAACTATGGCTACACCTTC.

This clonotype was picked up many times. This chain uses TRBV4-3 with TRBJ1-2, with 7 bases identical to TRBD1. The CDR3 is 16 amino acids. CDR1 is LGHNA and CDR2 is YSLEER in the germline V gene. V shed 2 bases and J 1 base; nucleotides not matched to a gene: 7. CDR3 residues: CASSQSIRQGNYGYTF. The CDR3 DNA reads as TGCGCCAGCAGCCAAAGTATCCGACAGGGTAACTATGGCTACACCTTC.

In its sample, this clonotype ranks as medium-sized. The J gene is TRBJ2-7, the V gene TRBV5-1; TRBD1 agrees at 9 bases. The ends lost 4 bases at V and 2 bases at J; junction bases unmatched: 4. Per germline, CDR1 SGHRS and CDR2 YFSETQ. This CDR3 is built from 14 residues. DNA of the CDR3: TGCGCCAGCAGCCCCGGGACAGGGACCTACGAGCAGTACTTC. Encoded protein: CASSPGTGTYEQYF.

This clonotype showed up many times. DNA of the CDR3: TGCAGTGCTAGACCCGGATCTACGGCTACGCAGTATTTT. This encodes CSARPGSTATQYF. J is TRBJ2-3 and V is TRBV20-1; the D is unclear. Looked up from germline, CDR1 is DFQATT and CDR2 is SNEGSKA (reference sequence). V was pared by 2 bases and J by 8 bases, with 14 bases between. The CDR3 contains 13 residues.

About this clonotype itself: A much larger clone differs by one base, so this may be a read error. The chain is built from TRBV6-5 and TRBJ2-7, with D perhaps matching TRBD1 (5 bases). CDR1 and CDR2 (germline): MNHEY, SVGAGI. V lost 6 bases and J lost 1, with 13 bases in between. CDR3 length equals 14 residues. CDR3 region: CASSPCDSSYEQYF. In nucleotides, the CDR3 is TGTGCCAGCAGCCCCTGTGACAGTTCCTACGAGCAGTACTTC.

This clonotype rates as hyperexpanded. This rearrangement joins TRBV3-1 to TRBJ1-5; 7 nucleotides match TRBD1. The CDR3 has 17 amino acids. Germline V gene lookup returns CDR1 LGHDT and CDR2 YNNKEL (reference sequence). V was pared by 1 base and J by 0 bases, with 6 bases of the junction left unmatched. The CDR3 region is CASSQVEGAYSNQPQHF. DNA of the CDR3: TGTGCCAGCAGCCAAGTGGAGGGGGCGTATAGCAATCAGCCCCAGCATTTT.

For this clonotype: This may stem from a read error, because a much larger clone lies one nucleotide away. CDR3 amino acids: CASSLEAGPLGGSTDTKYF. Written as DNA, the CDR3 is TGCGCCAGCAGCTTGGAGGCAGGGCCCCTCGGCGGGAGCACAGATACGAAGTATTTT. The chain couples TRBV5-1 to TRBJ2-3; 7 positions match TRBD2. CDR3 length: 19 amino acids. Germline-derived CDR1 and CDR2 are SGHRS and YFSETQ. The full variable domain, rest sourced from reference TRBV5-1 and TRBJ2-3, is KAGVTQTPRYLIKTRGQQVTLSCSPISGHRSVSWYQQTPGQGLQFLFEYFSETQRNKGNFPGRFSGRQFSNSRSEMNVSTLELGDSALYLCASSLEAGPLGGSTDTKYFGPGTRLTVL.